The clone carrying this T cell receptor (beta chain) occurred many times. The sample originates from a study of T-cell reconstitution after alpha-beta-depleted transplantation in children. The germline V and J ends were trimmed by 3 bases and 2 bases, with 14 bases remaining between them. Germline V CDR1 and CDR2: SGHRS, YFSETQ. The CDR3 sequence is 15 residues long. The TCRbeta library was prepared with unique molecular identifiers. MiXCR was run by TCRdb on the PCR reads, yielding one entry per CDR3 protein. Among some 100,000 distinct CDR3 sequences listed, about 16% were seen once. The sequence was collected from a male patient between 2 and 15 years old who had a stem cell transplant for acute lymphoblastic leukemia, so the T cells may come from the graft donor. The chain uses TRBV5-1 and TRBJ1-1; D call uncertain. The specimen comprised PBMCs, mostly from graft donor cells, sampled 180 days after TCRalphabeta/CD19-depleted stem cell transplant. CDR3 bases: TGCGCCAGCAGCTCCTGGAGTAACAGTAACACTGAAGCTTTCTTT. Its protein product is CASSSWSNSNTEAFF.